Below, 13 T cell receptor beta chains from the same sample are listed, as sequenced in a study of Tregs in tolerant kidney transplant recipients. Recipients received nonmyeloablative bone marrow transplants from related graft donors, with transient mixed chimerism. Only in-frame clones appear in the TCRdb table, and some are missing; sequencing was by immunoSEQ multiplex PCR. This sample's clone table lists approximately 11,000 clones. The starting material was CD8+ T cells from blood (PBMCs), obtained 24 months after the transplant. These receptors all stem from a human patient who received a combined kidney and bone marrow transplant. Some T cells here may be from the graft donor.

In the case of this clone: The CDR3 is cut off 3 residues early in the read; its end comes from the germline J gene. V gene TRBV19 combines with J gene TRBJ1-3; maybe TRBD1 (5 bases). V lost 6 bases to trimming and J lost 0 bases, with 12 bases between them. The CDR3 is 15 amino acids. Germline-derived CDR1 and CDR2 are LNHDA and SQIVND (reference sequence). CDR3 DNA (partial): TGTGCCAGTAGCCGGGGGACGATCTCTGGAAACACC. Its translation is CASSRGTISGNT. In full, the CDR3 is CASSRGTISGNTIYF.

In the case of this clone: The CDR3 end lies 3 residues beyond the end of the read and is filled in from the germline J gene. The rearrangement uses TRBV5-1 and TRBJ2-5; D may be TRBD2 (7 bases). Germline V gene sequence: CDR1 SGHRS, CDR2 YFSETQ. Trimming left V 0 bases short and J 4 bases short, with 16 bases between. This CDR3 comprises 16 residues. CDR3 bases read: TGCGCCAGCAGCTTGGCGGGGGGCATGCTGGTAGAGACC. It yields the protein CASSLAGGMLVET. Given in full, the CDR3 is CASSLAGGMLVETQYF.

A word on this clone: The read ends 3 residues early relative to the CDR3; the germline J gene fills the gap. This rearrangement joins TRBV19 to TRBJ1-1, with a tentative D call TRBD1 (6 bases). The CDR3 is made up of 16 amino acids. Trimming cost V 3 bases and J 0 bases, with 14 bases left between them. Germline assignment: CDR1 LNHDA and CDR2 SQIVND (reference sequence). This chain's CDR3 is CASSMGQGLVNTEAFF. The sequenced CDR3 bases are TGTGCCAGTAGTATGGGGCAGGGGTTAGTGAACACTGAA.

As for this clone: The observed sequence ends 3 residues before the CDR3 terminus, with the missing tail filled in from the germline J gene. This chain joins TRBV20-1 and TRBJ2-7, with 8 nucleotides matching TRBD1. V was clipped by 3 bases and J by 3 bases; unmatched bases: 4. The CDR3 runs to 13 residues. Germline-derived CDR1 and CDR2 are DFQATT and SNEGSKA (reference sequence). CDR3 amino acids: CSARRTGNYEQYF. The sequenced CDR3 bases are TGCAGTGCTAGGCGGACAGGGAACTACGAG.

As concerns this clone: The read finishes 3 residues shy of the CDR3 end, and the germline J gene is used to complete it. This chain links TRBV19 with TRBJ2-1; 9 bases map to TRBD2. CDR1 is LNHDA and CDR2 is SQIVND in the germline V gene (reference sequence). V was pared by 7 bases and J by 3 bases, with 7 bases of the junction left unmatched. The CDR3 consists of 15 residues. CDR3 amino acids: CASTKVSGGYNEQFF. Partial CDR3 DNA: TGTGCCAGTACCAAAGTTAGCGGGGGCTACAATGAG.

CDR3 bases read: TGCAGTGCTGTGACTAGCGGGCGTTCCTACAATGAG. The encoded protein is CSAVTSGRSYNE. Given in full, the CDR3 is CSAVTSGRSYNEQFF. The rearrangement uses TRBV20-1 and TRBJ2-1, with 10 bases that match TRBD2. With the read ending 3 residues before the CDR3 end, the germline J gene is used to fill in that end. Germline V gene data show CDR1 as DFQATT and CDR2 as SNEGSKA (reference sequence). After removal of 5 bases from V and 1 base from J, the junction contained 5 bases not matched to a gene. There are 15 residues in the CDR3.

To note about this clone: Coverage ceases 3 residues before the CDR3 finishes, and the germline J gene fills in the end. This chain links TRBV11-2 with TRBJ2-1; D call uncertain. Trimming pared 5 bases from V and 0 bases from J, leaving 11 bases between. From germline, CDR1 is SGHAT and CDR2 FQNNGV. This CDR3 contains 15 residues. The sequenced CDR3 bases are TGTGCCAGCAGCGACGACATTACCTCCTACAATGAG. Its protein is CASSDDITSYNE. The full-length CDR3 reads as CASSDDITSYNEQFF.

A remark on this clone: The read ends 3 residues early relative to the CDR3; the germline J gene fills the gap. The genes are TRBV7-6 and TRBJ2-7; unclear D gene. V was trimmed by 5 bases and J by 0 bases, leaving 8 bases between them. Germline assignment: CDR1 SGHVS and CDR2 FNYEAQ. This CDR3 region has 13 residues. The part of the CDR3 DNA that was read is TGTGCCAGCAGCGCTACCACCTCCTACGAG. This sequence encodes CASSATTSYE. The CDR3 in its entirety is CASSATTSYEQYF.

As regards this clone: Read coverage stops 3 residues before the CDR3 terminus; the germline J gene supplies the remainder. The chain joins TRBV20-1 to TRBJ2-1; 7 bases are shared with TRBD2. Per the germline V gene, CDR1 is DFQATT and CDR2 is SNEGSKA (reference sequence). This CDR3 has 16 residues. Trimming at V came to 6 bases and at J to 7 bases, leaving 18 bases not matched to a gene. CDR3 region: CSAFGLADTSRNEQFF. CDR3 DNA, as far as it was read: TGCAGTGCGTTTGGGCTAGCGGATACCTCGAGGAATGAG.

With regard to this clone: Coverage ceases 3 residues before the CDR3 finishes, and the germline J gene fills in the end. This chain connects TRBV2 to TRBJ2-1, with 13 nucleotides matching TRBD2. The length of the CDR3 is 18 residues. V lost 3 bases and J lost 0; bases outside the gene matches: 5. From germline, CDR1 is SNHLY and CDR2 FYNNEI. Here the CDR3 reads CASSDPRTSGSSYNEQFF. The covered CDR3 bases are TGTGCCAGCAGTGACCCCAGGACTAGCGGGAGCTCCTACAATGAG. Drawing the rest from reference TRBV2 and TRBJ2-1, the complete variable domain is EPEVTQTPSHQVTQMGQEVILRCVPISNHLYFYWYRQILGQKVEFLVSFYNNEISEKSEIFDDQFSVERPDGSNFTLKIRSTKLEDSAMYFCASSDPRTSGSSYNEQFFGPGTRLTVL.

For this clone: Sequencing ends 3 residues short of the CDR3 end; the germline J gene provides the rest. The chain has TRBV18 and TRBJ2-1, with 9 nucleotides matching TRBD2. The ends lost 0 bases at V and 6 bases at J; junction bases unmatched: 3. The V gene's germline CDR1 is KGHSH and CDR2 LQKENI. This CDR3 has 15 residues. The CDR3 here is CASSPPTSGGNEQFF. Incomplete CDR3 DNA: TGTGCCAGCTCACCACCGACTAGCGGAGGCAATGAG.

Concerning this clone: Read data end 3 residues before the CDR3 end; the end is taken from the germline J gene. J is TRBJ1-1 and V is TRBV18; 10 bases are shared with TRBD1. The germline gives CDR1 KGHSH, CDR2 LQKENI. J gave up 0 bases and V 0 bases, and 1 base lay outside the gene matches. The CDR3 runs 16 residues. The CDR3 loop is CASSPPGQGMNTEAFF. The sequenced CDR3 bases are TGTGCCAGCTCACCACCGGGACAGGGGATGAACACTGAA.

Note on this clone: The CDR3 end is not reached by the read, which stops 3 residues before it; the germline J gene fills it in. V is TRBV7-8 and J is TRBJ2-5; perhaps TRBD1 as D (6 bases). The germline V and J ends were trimmed by 0 bases and 1 base, with 9 bases remaining between them. Germline CDR1 reads SGHVS; CDR2 reads FQNEAQ. This CDR3 contains 15 residues. CDR3 in amino acids: CASSLARGGQETQYF. CDR3 bases read: TGTGCCAGCAGCTTAGCGAGAGGGGGCCAAGAGACC. Together with reference TRBV7-8 and TRBJ2-5, the CDR3 gives the full variable domain: GAGVSQSPRYKVAKRGQDVALRCDPISGHVSLFWYQQALGQGPEFLTYFQNEAQLDKSGLPSDRFFAERPEGSVSTLKIQRTQQEDSAVYLCASSLARGGQETQYFGPGTRLLVL.